These 10 T cell receptor beta chains were all obtained from the same sample, sequenced in a study of molecular identifiers for immune sequencing clone quantification. TCRdb passed the PCR reads through MiXCR, listing each CDR3 protein once. The repertoire includes 85,000 to 100,000 distinct CDR3 sequences, 24% of them detected once, and roughly 0.94% sits in the top ten. The sequencing sample was made of naive CD8+ T cells from blood, with Jurkat cell RNA spiked in. Documented subset: FACS-sorted CD8+CD4-CCR7+CD45RA+ naive T cells. These receptors were obtained from a human donor in good health. Some libraries in this study had Jurkat cell RNA spiked in.

This clonotype was counted ten times or more. The V call is TRBV11-2, the J call TRBJ1-1; 10 bases are a match to TRBD1. CDR1 is SGHAT and CDR2 is FQNNGV in the germline V gene. CDR3 length: 14 residues. The ends lost 5 bases at V and 4 bases at J; junction bases unmatched: 4. This CDR3 reads CASSPRTGGTEAFF. CDR3 DNA sequence: TGTGCCAGCAGCCCCCGGACAGGGGGCACTGAAGCTTTCTTT.

Many counts were recorded for this clonotype. The J gene is TRBJ1-2, the V gene TRBV20-1, with D possibly being TRBD1 (5 bases). This CDR3 spans 16 amino acids. Trimming shortened V by 1 base and J by 5 bases, and 20 bases separated the two germline ends. Germline CDR1 is DFQATT and CDR2 is SNEGSKA (reference sequence). The CDR3 region has the DNA TGCAGTGCTAGAGTGGCAGGGATAGCAGTTTGGTATGGCTACACCTTC. Protein: CSARVAGIAVWYGYTF.

This clonotype was seen repeatedly, ten times or more. J is TRBJ2-4 and V is TRBV4-3; D gene uncertain. The V gene's germline CDR1 is LGHNA and CDR2 YSLEER. Trimming stripped 0 bases from V and 4 bases from J, with 16 bases between. This CDR3 has 17 amino acids. The chain's CDR3 is CASSQDWAISAKNIQYF. The CDR3 region has the DNA TGCGCCAGCAGCCAAGACTGGGCTATCAGTGCAAAAAACATTCAGTACTTC.

As regards this clonotype: Just one base apart from a much larger clone, this may be a read error. This rearrangement joins TRBV7-9 to TRBJ2-5, with D hard to call. Per germline, CDR1 SEHNR and CDR2 FQNEAQ (reference sequence). This CDR3 spans 12 amino acids. This CDR3 is CASSLRVENQYF. The CDR3 region has the DNA TGTGCCAGCAGCTTAAGGGTAGAGAACCAGTACTTC.

The gene calls are TRBV4-3 and TRBJ2-2, with D perhaps TRBD1 or TRBD2 (6 bases each). Trimming took 4 bases from V and 3 from J, leaving 12 bases between them. Germline V gene data show CDR1 as LGHNA and CDR2 as YSLEER. The CDR3 totals 15 residues. CDR3 amino acids: CASSLTGADTGELFF. The CDR3 coding sequence is TGCGCCAGCAGCCTTACGGGGGCCGACACCGGGGAGCTGTTTTTT.

Concerning this clonotype itself: One end of the junction is discordant with germline, which a read error may explain. The chain couples TRBV4-3 to TRBJ2-5; weak D call: TRBD2 (5 bases). Germline V lookup: CDR1 LGHNA, CDR2 YSLEER. The CDR3 totals 14 residues. CDR3: CVSSQDLSGETQYF. The DNA for the CDR3 is TGCGTCAGCAGCCAAGATTTGAGCGGTGAGACCCAGTACTTC.

V gene TRBV27 combines with J gene TRBJ2-7; D not certain. V lost 4 bases, J lost 2 bases, and 15 bases lay in between. Germline CDR1 and CDR2: MNHEY and SMNVEV (reference sequence). This CDR3 region has 15 residues. The CDR3, as DNA: TGTGCCAGCAGTTCATCGATTCAAACGGCCTACGAGCAGTACTTC. It encodes CASSSSIQTAYEQYF.

This clonotype appeared many times. Written as DNA, the CDR3 is TGTGCCAGTAGTATCGCGGGATCAGGGGAGCAGTACTTC. Translated: CASSIAGSGEQYF. The chain recombines TRBV19 with TRBJ2-7, with TRBD2 as a possible D gene (6 bases). V was trimmed by 3 bases and J by 7 bases, leaving 13 bases between them. The length of the CDR3 is 13 residues. Germline V gene lookup returns CDR1 LNHDA and CDR2 SQIVND (reference sequence).

As for this clonotype: A read error may explain this, as a much larger clone is one base away. Since no conserved phenylalanine or tryptophan closes the CDR3, a read error is the likely cause. The chain recombines TRBV7-2 with TRBJ2-3, with a weak D call TRBD1 (6 bases). The CDR3 contains 14 residues. CDR1 is SGHTA, CDR2 FQGNSA, per germline. Trimming shortened V by 5 bases and J by 1 base, and 10 bases separated the two germline ends. The CDR3 DNA reads TGTGCCAGCAGCCGGGACACCGGCACAGATACGCAGTATCTT. Translation: CASSRDTGTDTQYL.

In this sample, this clonotype turned up many times. The genes are TRBV3-1 and TRBJ2-7, with D hard to call. Germline V gene data show CDR1 as LGHDT and CDR2 as YNNKEL (reference sequence). V lost 5 bases, J lost 3 bases, and 11 bases lay in between. This CDR3 has 13 amino acids. CDR3: CASSVGPGYEQYF. The CDR3 coding sequence is TGTGCCAGCAGCGTCGGGCCCGGCTACGAGCAGTACTTC.